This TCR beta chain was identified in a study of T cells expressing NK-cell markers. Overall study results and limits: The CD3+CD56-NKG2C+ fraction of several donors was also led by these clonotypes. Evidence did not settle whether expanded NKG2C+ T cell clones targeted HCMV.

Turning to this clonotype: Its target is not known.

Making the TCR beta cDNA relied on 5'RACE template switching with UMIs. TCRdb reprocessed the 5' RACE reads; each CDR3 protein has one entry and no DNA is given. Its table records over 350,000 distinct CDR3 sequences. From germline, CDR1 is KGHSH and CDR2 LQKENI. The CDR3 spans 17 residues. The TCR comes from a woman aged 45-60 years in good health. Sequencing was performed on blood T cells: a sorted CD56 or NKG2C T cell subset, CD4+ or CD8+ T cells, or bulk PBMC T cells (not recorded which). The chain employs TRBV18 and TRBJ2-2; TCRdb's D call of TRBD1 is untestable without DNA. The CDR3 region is CASSPLGATSGSPELFF.